Listed below are T cell receptor beta chains from one sample, sequenced in a study of blood T cell repertoires in COVID-19. Here immunoSEQ multiplex PCR was the method, and the copy in TCRdb shows in-frame clones only, minus some. The sample yields approximately 64,000 clones, roughly 86% seen once. The sample consisted of peripheral blood. These receptors originate from an older woman with acute or convalescent COVID-19. CDR3s include the opening cysteine and the closing phenylalanine or tryptophan. The order of the fields is CDR3 protein, CDR3 DNA, clone size, CDR3 length, J gene, V gene, D gene. D genes are given only for firm matches. Expanded clones are given a class, and other clones once, few, many or no size at all.

CDR3 protein: CASSQDPAGANEKLFF
CDR3 DNA: TGTGCCAGCAGCCAAGATCCGGCAGGTGCTAATGAAAAACTGTTTTTT
clone size: -
CDR3 length: 16
J gene: TRBJ1-4
V gene: TRBV4-2
D gene: -

CDR3 protein: CASSPGDTQYF
CDR3 DNA: TGCGCCAGCAGCCCAGGGGATACGCAGTATTTT
clone size: -
CDR3 length: 11
J gene: TRBJ2-3
V gene: TRBV5-1
D gene: -

CDR3 protein: CASSKSGRDPTGKPQHF
CDR3 DNA: TGTGCCAGCAGCAAGTCGGGAAGAGACCCGACAGGGAAGCCCCAGCATTTT
clone size: few
CDR3 length: 17
J gene: TRBJ1-5
V gene: TRBV21-1
D gene: -

CDR3 protein: CASKILDFYGYTF
CDR3 DNA: TGTGCCAGCAAGATCTTAGATTTCTATGGCTACACCTTC
clone size: -
CDR3 length: 13
J gene: TRBJ1-2
V gene: TRBV2
D gene: -

CDR3 protein: CASSIQQVSDGYTF
CDR3 DNA: TGTGCCAGTAGTATACAGCAGGTGTCGGATGGCTACACCTTC
clone size: -
CDR3 length: 14
J gene: TRBJ1-2
V gene: TRBV19
D gene: -

CDR3 protein: CASSIWGRQSGQPQHF
CDR3 DNA: TGTGCCAGCAGTATTTGGGGAAGACAGAGCGGGCAGCCCCAGCATTTT
clone size: -
CDR3 length: 16
J gene: TRBJ1-5
V gene: TRBV7-8
D gene: -

CDR3 protein: CASSLGILAANTGELFF
CDR3 DNA: TGTGCCAGCAGCTTGGGTATTTTGGCGGCGAACACCGGGGAGCTGTTTTTT
clone size: -
CDR3 length: 17
J gene: TRBJ2-2
V gene: TRBV5-4
D gene: -

CDR3 protein: CASSHSPGGYGYTF
CDR3 DNA: TGTGCCAGCAGCCACTCTCCAGGGGGGTATGGCTACACCTTC
clone size: -
CDR3 length: 14
J gene: TRBJ1-2
V gene: TRBV3-1/TRBV3-2
D gene: TRBD1

CDR3 protein: CASSPGGRPKGELFF
CDR3 DNA: TGCGCCAGCAGTCCGGGGGGACGGCCTAAGGGTGAACTGTTTTTT
clone size: -
CDR3 length: 15
J gene: TRBJ1-4
V gene: TRBV5-1
D gene: -

CDR3 protein: CASRDTGNTVHEQYF
CDR3 DNA: TGTGCCAGCAGGGATACAGGGAATACGGTCCACGAGCAGTACTTC
clone size: -
CDR3 length: 15
J gene: TRBJ2-7
V gene: TRBV28
D gene: -

CDR3 protein: CSTRTESNYGYTF
CDR3 DNA: TGCAGCACCAGGACAGAGTCAAACTATGGCTACACCTTC
clone size: -
CDR3 length: 13
J gene: TRBJ1-2
V gene: TRBV29-1
D gene: -

CDR3 protein: CASSFSGQGRNGDQPQHF
CDR3 DNA: TGTGCCAGCAGCTTTTCGGGACAGGGACGAAACGGCGATCAGCCCCAGCATTTT
clone size: -
CDR3 length: 18
J gene: TRBJ1-5
V gene: TRBV7-8
D gene: TRBD1

CDR3 protein: CASSAGGWDTQYF
CDR3 DNA: TGTGCCAGCAGCGCAGGGGGCTGGGATACGCAGTATTTT
clone size: -
CDR3 length: 13
J gene: TRBJ2-3
V gene: TRBV11-3
D gene: TRBD1

CDR3 protein: CASSIAPEDYGCTF
CDR3 DNA: TGTGCCAGTAGTATAGCCCCGGAGGACTATGGCTGCACCTTC
clone size: -
CDR3 length: 14
J gene: TRBJ1-2
V gene: TRBV19
D gene: -

CDR3 protein: CASSYRTAFPEAFF
CDR3 DNA: TGTGCCAGCAGTTACAGGACAGCTTTTCCTGAAGCTTTCTTT
clone size: -
CDR3 length: 14
J gene: TRBJ1-1
V gene: TRBV6-5
D gene: -

CDR3 protein: CASSSSQGYEQYF
CDR3 DNA: TGTGCCAGCAGCTCATCACAGGGTTACGAGCAGTACTTC
clone size: -
CDR3 length: 13
J gene: TRBJ2-7
V gene: TRBV7-2
D gene: -

CDR3 protein: CASSTYNSPLHF
CDR3 DNA: TGTGCCAGTAGTACCTACAATTCACCCCTCCACTTT
clone size: -
CDR3 length: 12
J gene: TRBJ1-6
V gene: TRBV19
D gene: -

CDR3 protein: CASSYLPGQGARDYQPQHF
CDR3 DNA: TGTGCCAGCAGTTACCTCCCGGGACAGGGGGCGCGGGATTATCAGCCCCAGCATTTT
clone size: -
CDR3 length: 19
J gene: TRBJ1-5
V gene: TRBV6-2/TRBV6-3
D gene: TRBD1

CDR3 protein: CASSRGGNYGYTF
CDR3 DNA: TGTGCCAGCAGTAGGGGAGGGAACTATGGCTACACCTTC
clone size: few
CDR3 length: 13
J gene: TRBJ1-2
V gene: TRBV28
D gene: -

CDR3 protein: CAISESGGRNQPQHF
CDR3 DNA: TGTGCCATCAGTGAGTCGGGAGGGCGGAATCAGCCCCAGCATTTT
clone size: -
CDR3 length: 15
J gene: TRBJ1-5
V gene: TRBV10-3
D gene: -

CDR3 protein: CASSYGDRDSNQPQHF
CDR3 DNA: TGTGCCAGCAGTTACGGGGACAGGGATAGCAATCAGCCCCAGCATTTT
clone size: -
CDR3 length: 16
J gene: TRBJ1-5
V gene: TRBV6-2/TRBV6-3
D gene: TRBD1

CDR3 protein: CASSFKTTGPEAFF
CDR3 DNA: TGTGCCAGCAGCTTTAAAACAACAGGGCCTGAAGCTTTCTTT
clone size: -
CDR3 length: 14
J gene: TRBJ1-1
V gene: TRBV11-2
D gene: -

CDR3 protein: CASSRLNSGSTDTQYF
CDR3 DNA: TGTGCCAGCAGCCGACTTAATAGCGGATCCACAGATACGCAGTATTTT
clone size: -
CDR3 length: 16
J gene: TRBJ2-3
V gene: TRBV3-1/TRBV3-2
D gene: -

CDR3 protein: CASSLCTKYSNQPQHF
CDR3 DNA: TGCGCCAGCAGCTTGTGTACAAAATATAGCAATCAGCCCCAGCATTTT
clone size: -
CDR3 length: 16
J gene: TRBJ1-5
V gene: TRBV5-1
D gene: -

CDR3 protein: CATSRAAGQGNTGELFF
CDR3 DNA: TGTGCCACCAGCAGAGCTGCGGGACAGGGTAACACCGGGGAGCTGTTTTTT
clone size: -
CDR3 length: 17
J gene: TRBJ2-2
V gene: TRBV15
D gene: TRBD1

CDR3 protein: CASSTLSGQGARNEQFF
CDR3 DNA: TGTGCCAGTAGTACCCTCTCGGGACAGGGGGCGAGGAATGAGCAGTTCTTC
clone size: few
CDR3 length: 17
J gene: TRBJ2-1
V gene: TRBV19
D gene: TRBD1

CDR3 protein: CASKKASSGTGELFF
CDR3 DNA: TGTGCCAGCAAAAAGGCGTCTAGCGGAACCGGGGAGCTGTTTTTT
clone size: -
CDR3 length: 15
J gene: TRBJ2-2
V gene: TRBV5-4
D gene: TRBD2

CDR3 protein: CASSYTSGQETQYF
CDR3 DNA: TGTGCCAGCAGTTACACTAGCGGGCAAGAGACCCAGTACTTC
clone size: -
CDR3 length: 14
J gene: TRBJ2-5
V gene: TRBV7-2
D gene: TRBD2

CDR3 protein: CASSQVGLAGGPGGGEQYF
CDR3 DNA: TGTGCCAGCAGCCAGGTGGGACTAGCGGGAGGCCCAGGAGGGGGAGAGCAGTACTTC
clone size: -
CDR3 length: 19
J gene: TRBJ2-7
V gene: TRBV28
D gene: TRBD2

CDR3 protein: CASSYRWSSYNEQFF
CDR3 DNA: TGTGCCAGCAGCTATAGGTGGAGCTCCTACAATGAGCAGTTCTTC
clone size: few
CDR3 length: 15
J gene: TRBJ2-1
V gene: TRBV5-8
D gene: -

CDR3 protein: CASNSGQGISPLHF
CDR3 DNA: TGTGCCAGTAACTCAGGACAGGGTATTTCACCCCTCCACTTT
clone size: -
CDR3 length: 14
J gene: TRBJ1-6
V gene: TRBV19
D gene: TRBD1

CDR3 protein: CASSLGVSGNTGELFF
CDR3 DNA: TGCGCCAGCAGCTTGGGCGTTAGCGGGAACACCGGGGAGCTGTTTTTT
clone size: -
CDR3 length: 16
J gene: TRBJ2-2
V gene: TRBV5-1
D gene: -

CDR3 protein: CASTRRLAGSAEEQFF
CDR3 DNA: TGTGCCAGCACTCGCCGACTAGCGGGATCTGCAGAGGAGCAGTTCTTC
clone size: -
CDR3 length: 16
J gene: TRBJ2-1
V gene: TRBV27
D gene: TRBD2

CDR3 protein: CASSQPTGWRDEGKLFF
CDR3 DNA: TGCGCCAGCAGCCAGCCAACAGGTTGGCGGGACGAAGGAAAACTGTTTTTT
clone size: -
CDR3 length: 17
J gene: TRBJ1-4
V gene: TRBV4-1
D gene: -

CDR3 protein: CASSRPRDRGHEQYF
CDR3 DNA: TGTGCCAGTAGTCGACCCCGGGACAGGGGACACGAGCAGTACTTC
clone size: -
CDR3 length: 15
J gene: TRBJ2-7
V gene: TRBV19
D gene: TRBD1

CDR3 protein: CASSIYSGTGDNQPQHF
CDR3 DNA: TGTGCCAGTAGTATTTACTCGGGGACGGGAGACAATCAGCCCCAGCATTTT
clone size: few
CDR3 length: 17
J gene: TRBJ1-5
V gene: TRBV19
D gene: -

CDR3 protein: CSASQGQGPGNTIYF
CDR3 DNA: TGCAGTGCTAGTCAGGGACAGGGCCCTGGAAACACCATATATTTT
clone size: -
CDR3 length: 15
J gene: TRBJ1-3
V gene: TRBV20-1
D gene: TRBD1

CDR3 protein: CASSQDSSGVNEQYF
CDR3 DNA: TGTGCCAGCAGCCAGGACTCCTCGGGGGTTAACGAGCAGTACTTC
clone size: -
CDR3 length: 15
J gene: TRBJ2-7
V gene: TRBV3-1/TRBV3-2
D gene: -

CDR3 protein: CASGRRILFPNEQFF
CDR3 DNA: TGTGCCAGCGGTAGAAGAATTCTGTTTCCCAATGAGCAGTTCTTC
clone size: -
CDR3 length: 15
J gene: TRBJ2-1
V gene: TRBV6-5
D gene: -

CDR3 protein: CASSRWSGDLTPSQYF
CDR3 DNA: TGTGCCAGTAGTAGGTGGTCCGGGGATTTAACCCCATCGCAGTATTTT
clone size: once
CDR3 length: 16
J gene: TRBJ2-3
V gene: TRBV19
D gene: -

CDR3 protein: CASSRTGGDTQYF
CDR3 DNA: TGTGCCAGCAGCAGGACGGGAGGAGATACGCAGTATTTT
clone size: -
CDR3 length: 13
J gene: TRBJ2-3
V gene: TRBV3-1/TRBV3-2
D gene: TRBD2

CDR3 protein: CSVGGRDTGELFF
CDR3 DNA: TGCAGCGTTGGCGGGAGGGACACCGGGGAGCTGTTTTTT
clone size: few
CDR3 length: 13
J gene: TRBJ2-2
V gene: TRBV29-1
D gene: TRBD2

CDR3 protein: CASSPSGSGVGGYTF
CDR3 DNA: TGTGCCAGCAGCCCGTCCGGTTCGGGGGTGGGAGGCTACACCTTC
clone size: few
CDR3 length: 15
J gene: TRBJ1-2
V gene: TRBV7-6
D gene: -

CDR3 protein: CSVKDSKLGNTIYF
CDR3 DNA: TGCAGCGTGAAGGACAGTAAGTTAGGAAACACCATATATTTT
clone size: -
CDR3 length: 14
J gene: TRBJ1-3
V gene: TRBV29-1
D gene: -

CDR3 protein: CAWSTRTGMNTEAFF
CDR3 DNA: TGTGCCTGGAGTACCCGGACAGGGATGAACACTGAAGCTTTCTTT
clone size: -
CDR3 length: 15
J gene: TRBJ1-1
V gene: TRBV30
D gene: TRBD1

CDR3 protein: CASSLLGDEQYF
CDR3 DNA: TGTGCCAGCAGCTTATTAGGGGACGAGCAGTACTTC
clone size: once
CDR3 length: 12
J gene: TRBJ2-7
V gene: TRBV7-9
D gene: -

CDR3 protein: CASSPPTTVETQYF
CDR3 DNA: TGTGCCAGCTCACCACCGACGACAGTGGAGACCCAGTACTTC
clone size: -
CDR3 length: 14
J gene: TRBJ2-5
V gene: TRBV18
D gene: -

CDR3 protein: CASSPTDSETYEQYF
CDR3 DNA: TGTGCCAGCAGCCCGACGGACAGTGAAACCTACGAGCAGTACTTC
clone size: -
CDR3 length: 15
J gene: TRBJ2-7
V gene: TRBV13
D gene: -

CDR3 protein: CASSFVAGGDNSPLHF
CDR3 DNA: TGTGCCAGCAGCTTCGTGGCAGGGGGCGACAATTCACCCCTCCACTTT
clone size: -
CDR3 length: 16
J gene: TRBJ1-6
V gene: TRBV7-2
D gene: TRBD1

CDR3 protein: CASSSDRVSYEQYF
CDR3 DNA: TGCGCCAGCAGCTCCGACAGGGTATCCTACGAGCAGTACTTC
clone size: -
CDR3 length: 14
J gene: TRBJ2-7
V gene: TRBV5-1
D gene: TRBD1

CDR3 protein: CASSLTGTLDGYTF
CDR3 DNA: TGTGCCAGCAGCCTCACAGGGACATTGGATGGCTACACCTTC
clone size: -
CDR3 length: 14
J gene: TRBJ1-2
V gene: TRBV5-6
D gene: -

CDR3 protein: CASSQGLGGGTEAFF
CDR3 DNA: TGTGCCAGCAGCCAAGGTCTAGGGGGCGGCACTGAAGCTTTCTTT
clone size: few
CDR3 length: 15
J gene: TRBJ1-1
V gene: TRBV3-1/TRBV3-2
D gene: TRBD1

CDR3 protein: CASSERASSNEQYF
CDR3 DNA: TGTGCCAGCAGTGAAAGGGCTAGCAGCAACGAGCAGTACTTC
clone size: -
CDR3 length: 14
J gene: TRBJ2-7
V gene: TRBV2
D gene: -

CDR3 protein: CASSFLDTQYF
CDR3 DNA: TGTGCCAGCAGTTTCCTGGATACGCAGTATTTT
clone size: -
CDR3 length: 11
J gene: TRBJ2-3
V gene: TRBV12-3/TRBV12-4
D gene: -

CDR3 protein: CASSYISIRLSNQPQHF
CDR3 DNA: TGTGCCAGCAGTTACATAAGTATAAGACTTAGCAATCAGCCCCAGCATTTT
clone size: -
CDR3 length: 17
J gene: TRBJ1-5
V gene: TRBV6-2/TRBV6-3
D gene: -

CDR3 protein: CASSRLGQNTGELFF
CDR3 DNA: TGTGCCAGTAGTCGGCTGGGGCAGAACACCGGGGAGCTGTTTTTT
clone size: -
CDR3 length: 15
J gene: TRBJ2-2
V gene: TRBV19
D gene: -

CDR3 protein: CASSPSSGYNEQFF
CDR3 DNA: TGTGCCAGTAGTCCTTCTAGCGGTTACAATGAGCAGTTCTTC
clone size: -
CDR3 length: 14
J gene: TRBJ2-1
V gene: TRBV19
D gene: TRBD2

CDR3 protein: CASSLGGPGTNTEAFF
CDR3 DNA: TGTGCCAGCAGCTTAGGTGGTCCAGGCACCAACACTGAAGCTTTCTTT
clone size: few
CDR3 length: 16
J gene: TRBJ1-1
V gene: TRBV11-2
D gene: -

CDR3 protein: CASRAGTGSYQETQYF
CDR3 DNA: TGTGCCAGTAGAGCTGGGACAGGGTCGTACCAAGAGACCCAGTACTTC
clone size: -
CDR3 length: 16
J gene: TRBJ2-5
V gene: TRBV19
D gene: TRBD1

CDR3 protein: CAISESSSNTEAFF
CDR3 DNA: TGTGCCATCAGTGAGTCGAGCTCGAACACTGAAGCTTTCTTT
clone size: -
CDR3 length: 14
J gene: TRBJ1-1
V gene: TRBV10-3
D gene: -